This paragraph covers one TCR beta chain sequence. The data were obtained in a study of T cell responses to AZD1222 COVID-19 vaccine. Clones were read by immunoSEQ multiplex PCR, and TCRdb kept only the in-frame ones, dropping some. The repertoire holds around 80,000 clones, with roughly 90% as singletons. Unmatched junction bases numbered 12, after V lost 1 base and J lost 5 bases. This CDR3 region has 19 residues. The germline gives CDR1 LGHNT, CDR2 FRNRAP. This sample comprised peripheral blood, obtained on day 0 of AZD1222 vaccination. The clonotype comes from an adult in good health. The chain is built from TRBV12-5 and TRBJ2-1, with 12 bases matching TRBD2. Here the CDR3 reads CASGLGGKTSGSGNNEQFF. In DNA, the CDR3 is TGTGCTAGTGGTTTGGGGGGGAAGACTAGCGGGAGTGGAAACAATGAGCAGTTCTTC.